The next 3 T cell receptor beta chains were all read from a single sample in a study of post-analysis software for immune sequencing data. The study, taken as a whole, reports: TRBV5-6, TRBV5-1 and TRBV20-1 were among roughly five TRBV segments more frequent in patients than controls.

No antigen has been identified for these receptors. Incorporated into the TCR beta cDNA libraries were unique molecular identifiers, which served to reduce PCR and sequencing biases. TCRdb reprocessed the PCR reads via MiXCR and lists one record per CDR3 protein. The top ten hold about 8% of the sample, which has around 400,000 distinct CDR3 sequences, more than 30% seen once. The sample consisted of blood. These receptors came from a girl aged 2-10 years with multiple sclerosis.

The chain links TRBV20-1 to TRBJ2-5, with unresolved D. The J call may be wrong; the DNA end is better matched by TRBJ2-7. Looked up from germline, CDR1 is DFQATT and CDR2 is SNEGSKA (reference sequence). CDR3 size: 14 residues. The CDR3 is CSARDRRGVYEQYF. As DNA, the CDR3 is TGCAGTGCTAGAGATCGGCGTGGCGTGTACGAGCAGTACTTC.

The chain links TRBV28 to TRBJ2-5, with 11 bases fitting TRBD2. The J call may be incorrect, as the DNA end agrees better with TRBJ2-7. Germline V gives CDR1 MDHEN, CDR2 SYDVKM. The CDR3 runs to 14 residues. CDR3 amino acids: CASRTGLAVYEQYF. The DNA for the CDR3 is TGTGCCAGCAGGACGGGACTAGCGGTCTACGAGCAGTACTTC.

This clonotype has more than one count but fewer than ten. This chain connects TRBV29-1 to TRBJ2-7; D assignment may be TRBD1 or TRBD2 (5 bases each). The germline gives CDR1 SQVTM, CDR2 ANQGSEA. This CDR3 is built from 15 residues. Trimming removed 3 bases at V and 1 base at J, with 16 bases between. CDR3 in amino acids: CSVEQTGTESYEQYF. The CDR3 nucleotides read TGCAGCGTTGAGCAAACGGGGACGGAGTCCTACGAGCAGTACTTC.